This section outlines one T cell receptor (beta chain) sequence together with its context. The record originates from a study of blood T cell repertoires in COVID-19. Followed longitudinally, the Seattle patients had been enrolled during active infection. The CDR3 has 15 residues. Germline CDR1 reads SGHDT; CDR2 reads YYEEEE. V lost 1 base, J lost 0 bases, and 8 bases lay in between. Profiling relied on immunoSEQ multiplex PCR, and the TCRdb table lists in-frame clones only, not all of them. This repertoire shows roughly 170,000 clones, around 83% found once; its top ten account for about 5.6%. This TCR derives from a woman between 45 and 60 years old with COVID-19, enrolled during active disease. Sequenced: peripheral blood. The chain joins TRBV5-6 to TRBJ1-5, with D possibly TRBD1 on 5 matching bases. CDR3 bases: TGTGCCAGCAGCTTGAAGGGGTATAGCAATCAGCCCCAGCATTTT. This codes for CASSLKGYSNQPQHF.